Included here is one TCR beta chain sequence, with context. Its specificity is unknown. A junction boundary mismatches the germline segment, possibly from a read error. cDNA specific to TCR beta was made from 500 to 650 ng of total RNA, with a constant-region primer employed for priming. Library construction for TCR beta comprised three nested multiplex PCR rounds performed with slightly modified ARM-PCR. The study ran its first two PCR rounds for roughly 10 cycles each, using TRBV1-TRBV30 forward primers and a C-beta reverse primer. TCRdb analysed the multiplex PCR reads with MiXCR anew, one entry per CDR3 protein. The data hold 100,000 or so distinct CDR3 sequences, with about 70% observed a single time. The data were taken from a study of tumor-infiltrating lymphocytes in primary liver carcinoma. For the study at large: The cohort included men and women aged 30 to 69 years.

Overall study results and limits: For tumor-adjacent and tumor-blood pairs, overlap was less than that seen for tumor region pairs.

Looked up from germline, CDR1 is SGHNT and CDR2 is YENEEA. The CDR3 is 17 amino acids. Extraction of RNA together with DNA used about 17-34 mg of unsorted bulk tissue. Samples were taken from five separate regions (per tumor). The sequencing input was liver tumor tissue from sampling region 2. Subset denoted: tumor region T2, inferior pole. This chain links TRBV11-3 with TRBJ2-1; D is ambiguous. This receptor was taken from a woman aged 60 to 75 with primary liver carcinoma and hepatitis B virus infection. The CDR3 protein is CTSSSREARTMGNEQFF. The CDR3 DNA is TGTACCAGCAGCTCCCGAGAGGCGCGGACCATGGGCAATGAGCAGTTCTTC.